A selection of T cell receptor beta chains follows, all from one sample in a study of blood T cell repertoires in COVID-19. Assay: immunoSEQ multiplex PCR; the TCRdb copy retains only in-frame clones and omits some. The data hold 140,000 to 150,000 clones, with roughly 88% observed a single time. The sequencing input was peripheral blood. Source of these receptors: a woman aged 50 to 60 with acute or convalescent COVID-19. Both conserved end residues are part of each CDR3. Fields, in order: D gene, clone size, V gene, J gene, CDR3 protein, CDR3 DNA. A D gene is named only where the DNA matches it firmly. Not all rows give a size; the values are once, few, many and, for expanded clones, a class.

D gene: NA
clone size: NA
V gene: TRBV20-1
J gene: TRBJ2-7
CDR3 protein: CSAKSGHEQYF
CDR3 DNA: TGCAGTGCTAAAAGCGGCCACGAGCAGTACTTC

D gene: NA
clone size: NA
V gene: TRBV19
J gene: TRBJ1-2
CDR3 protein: CATRGDANYGYTF
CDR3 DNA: TGTGCCACCAGAGGAGACGCTAACTATGGCTACACCTTC

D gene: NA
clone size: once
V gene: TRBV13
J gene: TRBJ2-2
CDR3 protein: CASSPGSPGELFF
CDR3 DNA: TGTGCCAGCAGCCCAGGGTCCCCCGGGGAGCTGTTTTTT

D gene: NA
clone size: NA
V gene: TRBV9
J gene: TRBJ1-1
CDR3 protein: CASSVEAVGNTEAFF
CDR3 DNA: TGTGCCAGCAGCGTAGAGGCGGTGGGGAACACTGAAGCTTTCTTT

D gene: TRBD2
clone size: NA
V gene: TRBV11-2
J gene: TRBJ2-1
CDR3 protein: CASRLAGEYYNEQFF
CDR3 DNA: TGTGCCAGCAGGCTAGCGGGGGAGTACTACAATGAGCAGTTCTTC

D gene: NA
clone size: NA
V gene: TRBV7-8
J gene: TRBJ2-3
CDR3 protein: CASSLATLDTDTQYF
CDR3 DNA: TGTGCCAGCAGCTTAGCGACTCTGGACACAGATACGCAGTATTTT

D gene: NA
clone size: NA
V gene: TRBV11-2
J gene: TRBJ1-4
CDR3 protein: CASSLGGHEKLFF
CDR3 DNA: TGTGCCAGCAGTCTCGGAGGGCATGAAAAACTGTTTTTT

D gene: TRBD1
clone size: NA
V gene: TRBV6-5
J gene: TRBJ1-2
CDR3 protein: CASSRGRSNYGYTF
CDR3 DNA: TGTGCCAGCAGCAGGGGGCGATCAAACTATGGCTACACCTTC

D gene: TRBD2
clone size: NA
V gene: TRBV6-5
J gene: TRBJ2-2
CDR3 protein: CASRLAGGAGELFF
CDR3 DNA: TGTGCCAGCCGACTAGCGGGAGGTGCAGGGGAGCTGTTTTTT

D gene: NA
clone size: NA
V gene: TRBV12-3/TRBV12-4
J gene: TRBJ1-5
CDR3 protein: CASRDSGARPQHF
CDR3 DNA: TGTGCCAGCAGGGATAGTGGGGCTCGGCCCCAGCATTTT

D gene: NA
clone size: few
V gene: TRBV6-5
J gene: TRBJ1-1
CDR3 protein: CASTPSREAFF
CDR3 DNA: TGTGCCAGCACCCCCTCCAGGGAAGCTTTCTTT

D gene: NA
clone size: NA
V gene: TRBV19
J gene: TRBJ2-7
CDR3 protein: CASSIVHGTYEQYF
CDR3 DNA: TGTGCCAGTAGTATAGTACACGGGACCTACGAGCAGTACTTC

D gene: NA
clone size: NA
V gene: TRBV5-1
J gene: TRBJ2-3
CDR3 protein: CASSSSSTDTQYF
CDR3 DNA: TGCGCCAGCAGCTCTTCTAGCACAGATACGCAGTATTTT

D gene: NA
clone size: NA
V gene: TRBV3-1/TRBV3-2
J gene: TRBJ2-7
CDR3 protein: CASSMTDLREQYF
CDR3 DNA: TGTGCCAGCAGCATGACAGATCTCCGAGAGCAGTACTTC

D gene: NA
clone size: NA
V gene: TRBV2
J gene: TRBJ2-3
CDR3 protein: CASSEGLERLVTQYF
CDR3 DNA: TGTGCCAGCAGTGAAGGGTTGGAGCGGTTAGTTACGCAGTATTTT

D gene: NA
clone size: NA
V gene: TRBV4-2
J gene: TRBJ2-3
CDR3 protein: CASSRTGSTDTQYF
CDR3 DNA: TGTGCCAGCAGCCGGACGGGGAGCACAGATACGCAGTATTTT

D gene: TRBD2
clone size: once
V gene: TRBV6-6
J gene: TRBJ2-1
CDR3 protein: CASSQHPSGISYNEQFF
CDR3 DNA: TGTGCCAGCAGTCAACACCCTAGCGGCATCTCCTACAATGAGCAGTTCTTC

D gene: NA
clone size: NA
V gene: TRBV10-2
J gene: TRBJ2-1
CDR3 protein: CARAHLNDEQFF
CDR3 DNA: TGCGCCAGGGCTCACCTTAACGATGAGCAGTTCTTC

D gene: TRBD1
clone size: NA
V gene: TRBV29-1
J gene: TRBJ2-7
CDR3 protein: CSAADRGFTYEQYF
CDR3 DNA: TGCAGCGCCGCGGACAGGGGATTCACCTACGAGCAGTACTTC

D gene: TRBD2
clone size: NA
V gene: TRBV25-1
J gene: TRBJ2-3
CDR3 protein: CASSESLAGSTDTQYF
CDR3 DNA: TGTGCCAGCAGTGAATCCCTAGCGGGTAGCACAGATACGCAGTATTTT

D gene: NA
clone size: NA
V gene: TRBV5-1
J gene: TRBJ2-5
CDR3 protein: CASSGVEGETQYF
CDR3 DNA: TGCGCCAGCAGCGGGGTGGAGGGGGAGACCCAGTACTTC

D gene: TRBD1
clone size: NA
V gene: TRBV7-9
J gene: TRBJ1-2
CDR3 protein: CASSIGGQNYGYTF
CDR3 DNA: TGTGCCAGCAGCATAGGGGGACAGAACTATGGCTACACCTTC

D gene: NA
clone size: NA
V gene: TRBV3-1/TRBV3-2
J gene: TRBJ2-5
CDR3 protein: CASSHRGGFETQYF
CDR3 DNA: TGTGCCAGCAGCCATAGGGGGGGGTTTGAGACCCAGTACTTC

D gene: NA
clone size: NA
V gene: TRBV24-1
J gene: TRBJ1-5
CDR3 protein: CATSDWGEPQHF
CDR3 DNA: TGTGCCACCAGTGATTGGGGGGAGCCCCAGCATTTT

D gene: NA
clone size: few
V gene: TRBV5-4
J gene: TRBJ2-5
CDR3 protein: CASTGPQETQYF
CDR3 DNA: TGTGCCTCGACGGGTCCACAAGAGACCCAGTACTTC

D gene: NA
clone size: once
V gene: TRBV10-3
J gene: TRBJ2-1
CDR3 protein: CAISIAVDQFRFF
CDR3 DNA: TGTGCCATCAGTATAGCGGTAGACCAATTTAGGTTCTTC

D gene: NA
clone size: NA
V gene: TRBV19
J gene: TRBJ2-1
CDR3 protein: CASSILGSSYNEQFF
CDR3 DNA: TGTGCCAGTAGTATCTTGGGGAGCTCCTACAATGAGCAGTTCTTC

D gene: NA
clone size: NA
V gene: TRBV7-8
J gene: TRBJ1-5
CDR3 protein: CASSLENEGINQPQHF
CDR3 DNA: TGTGCCAGCAGCTTAGAAAACGAGGGAATTAATCAGCCCCAGCATTTT

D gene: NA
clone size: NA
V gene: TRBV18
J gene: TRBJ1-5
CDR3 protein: CASSPPYMNQPQHF
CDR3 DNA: TGTGCCAGCTCACCACCGTACATGAATCAGCCCCAGCATTTT

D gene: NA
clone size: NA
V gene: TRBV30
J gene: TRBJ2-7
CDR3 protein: CAWSLNREQYF
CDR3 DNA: TGTGCCTGGAGTCTAAACAGAGAGCAGTACTTC

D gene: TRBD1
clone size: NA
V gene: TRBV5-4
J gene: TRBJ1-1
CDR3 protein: CASKAGGTEAFF
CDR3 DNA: TGTGCCAGCAAAGCAGGGGGCACTGAAGCTTTCTTT

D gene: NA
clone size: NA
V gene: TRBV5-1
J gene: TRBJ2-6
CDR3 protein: CASSLVSGDSGANVLTF
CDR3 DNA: TGCGCCAGCAGCTTGGTTTCAGGGGACTCTGGGGCCAACGTCCTGACTTTC

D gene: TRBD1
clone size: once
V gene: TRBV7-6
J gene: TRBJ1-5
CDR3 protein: CASSRTGSVQPQHF
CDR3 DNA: TGTGCCAGCAGTCGGACAGGGAGTGTTCAGCCCCAGCATTTT

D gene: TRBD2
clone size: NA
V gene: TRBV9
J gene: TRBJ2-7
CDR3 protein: CASSGTSAQYEQYF
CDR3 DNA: TGTGCCAGCAGTGGGACTAGCGCGCAGTACGAGCAGTACTTC

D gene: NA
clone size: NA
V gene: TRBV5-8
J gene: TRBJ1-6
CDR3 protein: CASSETSSPLHF
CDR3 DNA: TGTGCCAGCAGCGAGACTAGTTCACCCCTCCACTTT

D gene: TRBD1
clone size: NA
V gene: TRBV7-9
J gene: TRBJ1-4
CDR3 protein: CASSLYGQGGNEKLFF
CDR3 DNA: TGTGCCAGCAGCCTCTACGGACAGGGCGGTAACGAAAAACTGTTTTTT

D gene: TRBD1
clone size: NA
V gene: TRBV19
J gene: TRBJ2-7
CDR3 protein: CASSAGQGASSYEQYF
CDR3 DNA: TGTGCCAGTAGTGCCGGACAGGGGGCGAGCTCCTACGAGCAGTACTTC

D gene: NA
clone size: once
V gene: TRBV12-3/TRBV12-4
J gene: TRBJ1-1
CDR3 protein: CASSPPWGPEAFF
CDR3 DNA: TGTGCCAGCAGTCCGCCTTGGGGCCCTGAAGCTTTCTTT

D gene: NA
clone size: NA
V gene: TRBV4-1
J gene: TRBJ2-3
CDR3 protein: CASSQEATEPTDTQYF
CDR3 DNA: TGCGCCAGCAGCCAAGAAGCGACCGAACCCACAGATACGCAGTATTTT

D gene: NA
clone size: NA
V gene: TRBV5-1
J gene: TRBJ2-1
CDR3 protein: CASSLGPTEYNEQFF
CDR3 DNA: TGCGCCAGCAGCTTGGGCCCGACAGAGTACAATGAGCAGTTCTTC

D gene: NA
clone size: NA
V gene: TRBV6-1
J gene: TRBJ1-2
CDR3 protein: CASSEASRGRGYTF
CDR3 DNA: TGTGCCAGCAGTGAAGCCTCCCGGGGGAGGGGCTACACCTTC

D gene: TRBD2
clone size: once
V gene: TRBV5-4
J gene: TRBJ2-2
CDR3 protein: CASSLDPTSGSTGELFF
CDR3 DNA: TGTGCCAGCAGCTTGGACCCTACTAGCGGGAGCACCGGGGAGCTGTTTTTT

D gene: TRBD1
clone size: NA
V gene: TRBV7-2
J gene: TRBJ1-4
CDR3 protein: CASSSQGARVGEKLFF
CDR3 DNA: TGTGCCAGCAGCTCCCAGGGGGCGCGGGTCGGTGAAAAACTGTTTTTT

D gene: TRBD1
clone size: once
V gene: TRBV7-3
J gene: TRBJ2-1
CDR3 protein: CASSRTDRSHNEQFF
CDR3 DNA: TGTGCCAGCAGCCGCACGGACAGGTCCCACAATGAGCAGTTCTTC